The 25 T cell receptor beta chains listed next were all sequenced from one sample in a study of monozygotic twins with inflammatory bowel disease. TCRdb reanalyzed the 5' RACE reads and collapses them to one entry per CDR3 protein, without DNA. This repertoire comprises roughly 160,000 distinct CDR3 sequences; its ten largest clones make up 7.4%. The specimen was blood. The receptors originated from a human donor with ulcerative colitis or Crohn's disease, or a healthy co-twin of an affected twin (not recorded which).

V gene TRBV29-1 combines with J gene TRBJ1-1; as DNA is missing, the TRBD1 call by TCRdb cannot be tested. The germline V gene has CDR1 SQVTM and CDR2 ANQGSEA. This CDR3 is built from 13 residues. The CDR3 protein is CSVTGRKNTEAFF.

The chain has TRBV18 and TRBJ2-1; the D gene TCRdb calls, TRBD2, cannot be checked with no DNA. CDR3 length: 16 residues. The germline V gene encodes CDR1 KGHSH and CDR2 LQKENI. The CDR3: CASSPREGRRYNEQFF.

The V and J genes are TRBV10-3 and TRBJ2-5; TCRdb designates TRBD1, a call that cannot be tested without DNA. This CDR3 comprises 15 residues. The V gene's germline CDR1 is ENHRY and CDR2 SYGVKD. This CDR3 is CAIRASTGEKETQYF.

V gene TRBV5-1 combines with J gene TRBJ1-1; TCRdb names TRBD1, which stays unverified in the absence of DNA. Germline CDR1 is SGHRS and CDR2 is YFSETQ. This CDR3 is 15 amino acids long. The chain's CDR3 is CASSFSDRVNTEAFF. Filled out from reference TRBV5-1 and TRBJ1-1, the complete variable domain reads KAGVTQTPRYLIKTRGQQVTLSCSPISGHRSVSWYQQTPGQGLQFLFEYFSETQRNKGNFPGRFSGRQFSNSRSEMNVSTLELGDSALYLCASSFSDRVNTEAFFGQGTRLTVV.

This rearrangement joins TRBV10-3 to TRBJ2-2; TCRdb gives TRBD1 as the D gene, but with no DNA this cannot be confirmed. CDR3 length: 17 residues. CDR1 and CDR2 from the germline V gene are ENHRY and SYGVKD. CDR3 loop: CAISHTPLDANTGELFF.

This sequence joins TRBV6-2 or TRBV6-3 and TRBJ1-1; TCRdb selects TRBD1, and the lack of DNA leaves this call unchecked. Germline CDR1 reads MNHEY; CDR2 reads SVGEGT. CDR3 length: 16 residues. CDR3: CASSHPLGGKNTEAFF.

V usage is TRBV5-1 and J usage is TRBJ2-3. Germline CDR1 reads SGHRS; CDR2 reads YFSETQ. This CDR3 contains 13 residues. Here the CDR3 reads CASSLGSTDTQYF.

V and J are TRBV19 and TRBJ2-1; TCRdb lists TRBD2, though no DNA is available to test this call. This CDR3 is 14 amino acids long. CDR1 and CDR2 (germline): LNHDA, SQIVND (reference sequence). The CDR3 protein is CASRTSGSLGEQFF.

The CDR3 protein is CAWSGGLVDTQYF. This sequence joins TRBV30 and TRBJ2-3. This CDR3 region has 13 residues. From germline, CDR1 is GTSNPN and CDR2 SVGIG (reference sequence).

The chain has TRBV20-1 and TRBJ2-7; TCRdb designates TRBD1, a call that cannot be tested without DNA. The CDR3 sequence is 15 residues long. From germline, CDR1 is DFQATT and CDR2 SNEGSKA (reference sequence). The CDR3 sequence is CSARDRDRATYEQYF.

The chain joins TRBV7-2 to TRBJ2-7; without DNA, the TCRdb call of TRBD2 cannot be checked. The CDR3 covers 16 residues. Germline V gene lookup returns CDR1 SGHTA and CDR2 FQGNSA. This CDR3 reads CASNEQSGSGSYEQYF.

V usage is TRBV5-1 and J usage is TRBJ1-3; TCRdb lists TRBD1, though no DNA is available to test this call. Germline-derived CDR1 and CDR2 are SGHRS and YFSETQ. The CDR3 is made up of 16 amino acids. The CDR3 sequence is CASSSYGGEIGNTIYF. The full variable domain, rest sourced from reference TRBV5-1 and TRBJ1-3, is KAGVTQTPRYLIKTRGQQVTLSCSPISGHRSVSWYQQTPGQGLQFLFEYFSETQRNKGNFPGRFSGRQFSNSRSEMNVSTLELGDSALYLCASSSYGGEIGNTIYFGEGSWLTVV.

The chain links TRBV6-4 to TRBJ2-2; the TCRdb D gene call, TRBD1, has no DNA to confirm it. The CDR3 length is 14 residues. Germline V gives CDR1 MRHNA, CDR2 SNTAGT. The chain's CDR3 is CASSEQGNTGELFF.

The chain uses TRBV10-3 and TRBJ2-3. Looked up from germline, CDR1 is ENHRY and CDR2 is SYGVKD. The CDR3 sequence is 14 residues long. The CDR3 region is CAISDNGQPDTQYF.

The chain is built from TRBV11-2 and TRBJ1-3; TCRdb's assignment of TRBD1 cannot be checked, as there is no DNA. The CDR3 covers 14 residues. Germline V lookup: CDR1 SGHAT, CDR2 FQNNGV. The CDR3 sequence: CASSQKGVGNTIYF.

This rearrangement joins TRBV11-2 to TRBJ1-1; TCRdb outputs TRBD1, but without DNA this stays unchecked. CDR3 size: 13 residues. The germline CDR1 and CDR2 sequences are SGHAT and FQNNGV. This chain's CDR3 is CASSHGSGSEAFF.

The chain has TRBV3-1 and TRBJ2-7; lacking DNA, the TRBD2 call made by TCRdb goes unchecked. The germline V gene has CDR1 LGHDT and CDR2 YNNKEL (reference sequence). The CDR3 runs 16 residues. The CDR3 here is CASSLSGLAGVLEQYF.

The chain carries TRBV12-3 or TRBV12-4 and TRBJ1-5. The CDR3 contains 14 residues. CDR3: CASSLHGINQPQHF.

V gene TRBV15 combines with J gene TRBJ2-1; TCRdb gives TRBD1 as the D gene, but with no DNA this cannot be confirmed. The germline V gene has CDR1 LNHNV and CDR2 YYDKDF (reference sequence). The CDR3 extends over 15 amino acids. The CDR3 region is CATSGSTGAYNEQFF.

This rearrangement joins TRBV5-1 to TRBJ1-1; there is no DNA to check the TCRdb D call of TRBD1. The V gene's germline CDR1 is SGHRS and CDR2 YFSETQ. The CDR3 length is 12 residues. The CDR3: CASRSHPLEAFF.

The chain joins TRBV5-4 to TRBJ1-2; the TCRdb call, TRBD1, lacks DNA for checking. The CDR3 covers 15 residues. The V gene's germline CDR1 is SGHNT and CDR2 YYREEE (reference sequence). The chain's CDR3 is CASSPGGQGNYGYTF.

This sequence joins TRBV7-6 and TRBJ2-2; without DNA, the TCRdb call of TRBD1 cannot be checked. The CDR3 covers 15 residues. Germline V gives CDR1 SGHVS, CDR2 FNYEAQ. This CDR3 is CASSSIGQPTGELFF.

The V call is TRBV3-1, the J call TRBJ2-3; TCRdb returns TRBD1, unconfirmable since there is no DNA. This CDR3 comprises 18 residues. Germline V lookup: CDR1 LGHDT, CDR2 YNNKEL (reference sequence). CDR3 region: CASSLNRGTGHITDTQYF.

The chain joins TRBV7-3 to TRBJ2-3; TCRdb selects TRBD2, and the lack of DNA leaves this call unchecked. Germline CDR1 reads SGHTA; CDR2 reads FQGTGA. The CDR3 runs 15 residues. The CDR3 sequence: CASSLATSVVDTQYF.

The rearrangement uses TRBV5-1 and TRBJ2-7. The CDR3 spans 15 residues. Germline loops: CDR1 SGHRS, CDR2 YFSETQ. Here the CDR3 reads CASSLEVGSTYEQYF.